Presented here are 5 T cell receptor beta chains from one specimen sequenced in a study of tumor-infiltrating lymphocytes in primary liver carcinoma. From about 19-30 mg of unsorted bulk tissue, DNA and RNA were co-extracted together. Synthesis of TCR beta cDNA was carried out from 500 ng total RNA with a constant-region primer. Researchers made the TCR beta libraries by running three nested multiplex PCR rounds with slightly modified ARM-PCR. Two initial PCR rounds of around 9 cycles each paired TRBV1-TRBV30 forward primers with a C-beta reverse primer. TCRdb re-called the multiplex PCR reads with MiXCR, one entry per CDR3 protein. The table has approximately 79,000 distinct CDR3 sequences, roughly three quarters seen once; the top ten hold about 27%. The sequenced material came from liver tumor tissue from sampling region 4. Subset specified: tumor region T4, right-lateral pole. The receptor set was obtained from a man aged 35-49 years with primary liver carcinoma and hepatitis B virus infection.

To note about this clonotype: One end of the junction is discordant with germline, which a read error may explain. The chain joins TRBV11-2 to TRBJ2-2; perhaps TRBD2 as D (6 bases). The CDR3 length is 16 residues. In germline, CDR1 is SGHAT, CDR2 FQNNGV. The CDR3 bases are TGTGCCAGCAGCTTAATGGCGCTGGCGGGAACCGGGGAGCTGGTTTTT. Its protein product is CASSLMALAGTGELVF.

With respect to this clonotype: Because it lacks the conserved phenylalanine or tryptophan at the end, this CDR3 is likely a read error. This chain's CDR3 is CASSSGQGDHEQYL. The CDR3, as DNA: TGTGCCAGCAGCTCAGGACAGGGCGACCATGAGCAGTACTTA. The rearrangement uses TRBV11-2 and TRBJ2-7; 8 bases fit TRBD1. This CDR3 spans 14 amino acids. CDR1 SGHAT and CDR2 FQNNGV come from the germline V gene. J was trimmed by 7 bases and V by 4 bases; bases with no gene match: 9.

Concerning this clonotype itself: Here the CDR3 omits its conserved ending phenylalanine or tryptophan, so a read error is the likely source. The genes are TRBV11-2 and TRBJ1-3; a weak D match, TRBD1 (5 bases). CDR3 length: 13 amino acids. Germline V gene sequence: CDR1 SGHAT, CDR2 FQNNGV. The CDR3 nucleotides read TGTGCCTCAGCCCAGGGAGCTGCAAACAACATATATTCT. Translated: CASAQGAANNIYS.

This clonotype was detected many times. The chain carries TRBV14 and TRBJ2-1; D unresolved. V gave up 0 bases and J gave up 7 bases, with 7 bases separating them. The length of the CDR3 is 13 residues. Germline assignment: CDR1 SGHDN and CDR2 FVKESK. For the CDR3, the DNA is TGTGCCAGCAGCCAAGATCACGCTAATGAGCAGTTCTTC. As protein: CASSQDHANEQFF. Filled out from reference TRBV14 and TRBJ2-1, the complete variable domain reads EAGVTQFPSHSVIEKGQTVTLRCDPISGHDNLYWYRRVMGKEIKFLLHFVKESKQDESGMPNNRFLAERTGGTYSTLKVQPAELEDSGVYFCASSQDHANEQFFGPGTRLTVL.

The chain recombines TRBV29-1 with TRBJ2-5; the D gene could be TRBD1 or TRBD2 (7 bases each). Trimming shortened V by 8 bases and J by 7 bases, and 23 bases separated the two germline ends. Looked up from germline, CDR1 is SQVTM and CDR2 is ANQGSEA. The CDR3 covers 14 residues. The CDR3 protein is CSMTQGGIRGTQYF. The CDR3 region has the DNA TGCAGCATGACCCAGGGGGGGATTCGGGGGACCCAGTACTTC.